This paragraph reports one TCR beta chain. Its specificity is not known. This record comes from a study of cytomegalovirus exposure and HLA in healthy donors. Study results and caveats: Upon later analysis, HLA-associated TCR beta chains proved more clonally expanded than other, equally common chains. TCR beta sequences reportedly predicted most subjects' HLA-A and HLA-B alleles accurately.

This CDR3 has 13 residues. Looked up from germline, CDR1 is SEHNR and CDR2 is FQNEAQ (reference sequence). Trimming removed 3 bases from V and 3 bases from J, with 9 bases in between. PCR primers comprised 60 Vbeta and 13 Jbeta primers. Using immunoSEQ multiplex PCR, the repertoire was profiled, and TCRdb retains in-frame clones only, with some absent. The table lists 79,000 or so clones, 65% to 75% of them singletons, with about 16% in the top ten. This chain uses TRBV7-9 with TRBJ2-7; D remains unclear. The receptor was isolated from a woman aged 35 to 49 in good health and CMV-seropositive. The sequenced sample consisted of PBMCs. Written as DNA, the CDR3 is TGTGCCAGCAGCTTTAGCCAGCTCTACGAGCAGTACTTC. It translates to CASSFSQLYEQYF. Full variable domain (missing parts from reference TRBV7-9 and TRBJ2-7): DTGVSQNPRHKITKRGQNVTFRCDPISEHNRLYWYRQTLGQGPEFLTYFQNEAQLEKSRLLSDRFSAERPKGSFSTLEIQRTEQGDSAMYLCASSFSQLYEQYFGPGTRLTVT.